This T cell receptor (beta chain) is drawn from a study of cytomegalovirus exposure and HLA in healthy donors. Study observations and caveats: Most TCR beta V segments were productive about 90% or about 30% of the time in an earlier analysis. As confirmed in vitro, three CMV-associated chains were specific for CMV antigens. The investigators catalogued 150 or so TCR beta chains as cytomegalovirus-associated.

Comments on this clone: The antigen remains unidentified.

The PCR was carried out with 60 Vbeta primers and 13 Jbeta primers. The protocol was immunoSEQ multiplex PCR, while the TCRdb copy is restricted to in-frame clones and leaves out a portion. The sample yields some 93,000 clones, roughly 9.4% seen once. The germline CDR1 and CDR2 sequences are MDHEN and SYDVKM. Trimming took 11 bases from V and 4 from J, leaving 14 bases between them. CDR3 size: 13 residues. This chain links TRBV28 with TRBJ1-4, with D tentatively TRBD1 (5 bases). The specimen sequenced was PBMCs. The source of this sequence is a man in his fifties in good health and CMV-seropositive. CDR3 protein: CAVRASNNEKLFF. The DNA for the CDR3 is TGTGCCGTCAGGGCCTCCAATAATGAAAAACTGTTTTTT.